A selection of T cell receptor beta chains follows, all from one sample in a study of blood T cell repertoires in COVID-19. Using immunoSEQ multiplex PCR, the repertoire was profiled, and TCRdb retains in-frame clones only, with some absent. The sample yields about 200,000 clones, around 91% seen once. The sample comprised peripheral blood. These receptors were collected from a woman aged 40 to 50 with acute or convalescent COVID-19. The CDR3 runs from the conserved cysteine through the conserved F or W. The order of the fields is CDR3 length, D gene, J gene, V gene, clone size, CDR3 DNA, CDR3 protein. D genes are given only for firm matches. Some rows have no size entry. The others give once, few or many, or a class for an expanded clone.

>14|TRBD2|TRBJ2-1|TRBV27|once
TGTGCCAGCAGTTTGTCGGGGGGTTGGGATGAGCAGTTCTTC
CASSLSGGWDEQFF
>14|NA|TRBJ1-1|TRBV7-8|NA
TGTGCCAGCAGCCCACGGGAGCGGAGCGGTTCGGCTTTCTTT
CASSPRERSGSAFF
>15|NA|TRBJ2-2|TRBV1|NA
TGCACCAGCAGCCCTCGACTAGGGAACACCGGGGAGCTGTTTTTT
CTSSPRLGNTGELFF
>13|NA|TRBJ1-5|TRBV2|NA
TGTGCCAGCAGGGAGAAGATGAGGCAGCCCCAGCATTTT
CASREKMRQPQHF
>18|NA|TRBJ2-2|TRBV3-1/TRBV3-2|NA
TGTGCCAGCAGCCGGCCCGGGTCGGCCACGGAAGTCACCGGGGAGCTGTTTTTT
CASSRPGSATEVTGELFF
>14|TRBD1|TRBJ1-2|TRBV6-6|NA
TGTGCCAGCAGTCCACAGGGGGCAAACTATGGCTACACCTTC
CASSPQGANYGYTF
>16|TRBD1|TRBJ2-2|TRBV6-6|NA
TGTGCCAGCAGGCACGACAGGGGGGCGAACACCGGGGAGCTGTTTTTT
CASRHDRGANTGELFF
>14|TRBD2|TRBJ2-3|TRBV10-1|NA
TGCGCCAGAGCTGAGCGGGGGGGCAAAGATACGCAGTATTTT
CARAERGGKDTQYF
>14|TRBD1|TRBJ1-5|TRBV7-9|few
TGTGCCAGCAGCTCGGGACAGCAGGATCAGCCCCAGCATTTT
CASSSGQQDQPQHF
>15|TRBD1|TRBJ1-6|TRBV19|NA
TGTGCCAGTATGGGACAGGGGGCAGGTAATTCACCCCTCCACTTT
CASMGQGAGNSPLHF
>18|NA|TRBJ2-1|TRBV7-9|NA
TGTGCCAGCGGGGGGGGACACAACGCATGGAGCTCCTACAATGAGCAGTTCTTC
CASGGGHNAWSSYNEQFF
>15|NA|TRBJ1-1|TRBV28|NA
TGTGCCAGCAGTGACGCCGGGACACTGAACACTGAAGCTTTCTTT
CASSDAGTLNTEAFF
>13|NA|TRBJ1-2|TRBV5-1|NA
TGCGCCAGCAGCCCCGGTTTAAACTATGGCTACACCTTC
CASSPGLNYGYTF
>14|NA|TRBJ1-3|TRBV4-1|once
TGCGCCAGCAGCCAAGAATACAGGGATAACACCATATATTTT
CASSQEYRDNTIYF
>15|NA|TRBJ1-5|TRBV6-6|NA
TGTGCCAGCACTGGGGAGGGAGGTAGCAATCAGCCCCAGCATTTT
CASTGEGGSNQPQHF
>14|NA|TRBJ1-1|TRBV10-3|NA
TGTGCCATCAGGGTAGGGGATATGAACACTGAAGCTTTCTTT
CAIRVGDMNTEAFF
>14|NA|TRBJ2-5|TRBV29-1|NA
TGCAGCGTTGAATGGGTTCCCCTCGGGAAGACCCAGTACTTC
CSVEWVPLGKTQYF
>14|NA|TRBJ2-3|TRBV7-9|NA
TGTGCCAGCAGCTCCGGTGGGGCGGCAGATACGCAGTATTTT
CASSSGGAADTQYF
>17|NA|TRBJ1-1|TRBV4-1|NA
TGCGCCAGCAGCCAGGAGGGCCCCGGTGGGGGGAACACTGAAGCTTTCTTT
CASSQEGPGGGNTEAFF
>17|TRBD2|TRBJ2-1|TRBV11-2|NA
TGTGCCAGCGGGCTTCCGGGGAGCGGGGGGGCCTACAATGAGCAGTTCTTC
CASGLPGSGGAYNEQFF
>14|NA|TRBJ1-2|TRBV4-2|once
TGTGCCAGCAGCCAACTGACGGGGGAGGATGGCTACACCTTC
CASSQLTGEDGYTF
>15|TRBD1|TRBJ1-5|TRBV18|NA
TGTGCCAGCTCACCAGTTTCGGACAGGGTTCAGCCCCAGCATTTT
CASSPVSDRVQPQHF
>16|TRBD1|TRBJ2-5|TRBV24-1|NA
TGTGCCACCAGTGAGCCGGGACAGGGGGCGTGGGAGACCCAGTACTTC
CATSEPGQGAWETQYF
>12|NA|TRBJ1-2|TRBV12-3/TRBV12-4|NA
TGTGCCAGCAGTAATAGGGGGAGCGGCTACACCTTC
CASSNRGSGYTF
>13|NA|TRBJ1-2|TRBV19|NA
TGTGCCAGTAGTATTGGACTCGCGTATGGCTACACCTTC
CASSIGLAYGYTF
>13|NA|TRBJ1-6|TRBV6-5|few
TGTGCCAGTAGGGAGGGTATTAATTCACCCCTCCACTTT
CASREGINSPLHF
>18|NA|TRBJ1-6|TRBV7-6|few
TGTGCCAGCAGCTTAGAGGGGACAAGGTTCTCCTATAATTCACCCCTCCACTTT
CASSLEGTRFSYNSPLHF
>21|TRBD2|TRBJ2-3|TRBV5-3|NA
TGTGCCAGAAGCGGAGGGCCCCTGCGGGGGGCCAAGTTACCCCTCACAGATACGCAGTATTTT
CARSGGPLRGAKLPLTDTQYF
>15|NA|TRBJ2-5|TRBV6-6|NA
TGTGCCAGCAGTTACAAAGGACCCGGAGGGGAGACCCAGTACTTC
CASSYKGPGGETQYF
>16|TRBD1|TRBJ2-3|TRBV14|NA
TGTGCCAGCAGCGACCGGACAGGGACTGGAACAGATACGCAGTATTTT
CASSDRTGTGTDTQYF
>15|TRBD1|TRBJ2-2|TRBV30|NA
TGTGCCTACCCTCGGACAGGGTGGAACACCGGGGAGCTGTTTTTT
CAYPRTGWNTGELFF
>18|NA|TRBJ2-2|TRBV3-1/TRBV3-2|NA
TGTGCCAGCAGCCAAGATATTGCGGACTACACCAACACCGGGGAGCTGTTTTTT
CASSQDIADYTNTGELFF
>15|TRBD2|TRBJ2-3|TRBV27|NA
TGTGCCAGCAGGCTAGTTAGCGGGGTTGGAGATACGCAGTATTTT
CASRLVSGVGDTQYF
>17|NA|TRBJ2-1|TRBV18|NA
TGTGCCAGCTCACCAGGGGGGGGCACAAGCTCCTACAATGAGCAGTTCTTC
CASSPGGGTSSYNEQFF
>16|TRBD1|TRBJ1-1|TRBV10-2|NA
TGCGCCAGCAGTGAGCCACCGGGACAGGGTAGAACTGAAGCTTTCTTT
CASSEPPGQGRTEAFF
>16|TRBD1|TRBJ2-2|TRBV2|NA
TGTGCCAGCAGTGCCCGACAGGGGGCGAACACCGGGGAGCTGTTTTTT
CASSARQGANTGELFF
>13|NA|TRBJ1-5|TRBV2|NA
TGTGCCAGCAGGGAGGGGAGCAATCAGCCCCAGCATTTT
CASREGSNQPQHF
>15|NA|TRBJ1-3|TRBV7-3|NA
TGTGCCAGCAGCTCCGACAGTGGGCCTGGAAACACCATATATTTT
CASSSDSGPGNTIYF
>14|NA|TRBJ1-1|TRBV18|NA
TGTGCCAGCTCACCGAGTCAGGGGAACACTGAAGCTTTCTTT
CASSPSQGNTEAFF
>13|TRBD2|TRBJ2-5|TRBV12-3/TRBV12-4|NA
TGTGCCAGCAGTCCGACTAGCCGGGAGACCCAGTACTTC
CASSPTSRETQYF